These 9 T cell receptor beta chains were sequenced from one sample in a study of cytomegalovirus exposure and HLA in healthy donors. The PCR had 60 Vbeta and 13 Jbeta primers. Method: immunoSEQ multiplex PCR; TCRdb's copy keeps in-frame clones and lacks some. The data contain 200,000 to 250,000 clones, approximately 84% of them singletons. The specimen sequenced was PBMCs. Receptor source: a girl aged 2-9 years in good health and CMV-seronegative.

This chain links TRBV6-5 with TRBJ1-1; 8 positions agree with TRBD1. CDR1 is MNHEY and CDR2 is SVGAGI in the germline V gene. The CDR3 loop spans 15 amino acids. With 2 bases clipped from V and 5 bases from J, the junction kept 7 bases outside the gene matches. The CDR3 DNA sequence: TGTGCCAGCAGTTACCCCTACAGGGGGAGGACTGAAGCTTTCTTT. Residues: CASSYPYRGRTEAFF.

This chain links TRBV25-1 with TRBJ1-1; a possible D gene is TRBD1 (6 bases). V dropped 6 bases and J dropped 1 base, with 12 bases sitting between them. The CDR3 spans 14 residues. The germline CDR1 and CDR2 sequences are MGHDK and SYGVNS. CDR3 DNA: TGTGCCAGCAGAGGACAGACCGAGAACACTGAAGCTTTCTTT. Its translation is CASRGQTENTEAFF.

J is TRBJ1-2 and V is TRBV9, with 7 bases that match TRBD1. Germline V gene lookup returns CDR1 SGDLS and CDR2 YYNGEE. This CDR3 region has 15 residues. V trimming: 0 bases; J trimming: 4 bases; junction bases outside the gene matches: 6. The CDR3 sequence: CASSVADRNAYGYTF. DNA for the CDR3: TGTGCCAGCAGCGTAGCGGACAGGAATGCCTATGGCTACACCTTC.

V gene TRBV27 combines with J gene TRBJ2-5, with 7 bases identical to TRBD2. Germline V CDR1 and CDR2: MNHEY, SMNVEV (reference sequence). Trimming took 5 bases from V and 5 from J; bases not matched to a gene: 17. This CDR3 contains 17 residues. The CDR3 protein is CASSPLLAREFEETQYF. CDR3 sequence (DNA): TGTGCCAGCAGTCCACTCCTTGCGCGGGAGTTCGAGGAGACCCAGTACTTC.

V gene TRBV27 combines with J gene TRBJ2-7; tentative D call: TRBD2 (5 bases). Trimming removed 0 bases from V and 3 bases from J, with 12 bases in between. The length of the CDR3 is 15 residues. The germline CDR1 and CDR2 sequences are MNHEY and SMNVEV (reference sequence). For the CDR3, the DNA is TGTGCCAGCAGTTTATCGGACGGACTGAACTACGAGCAGTACTTC. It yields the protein CASSLSDGLNYEQYF.

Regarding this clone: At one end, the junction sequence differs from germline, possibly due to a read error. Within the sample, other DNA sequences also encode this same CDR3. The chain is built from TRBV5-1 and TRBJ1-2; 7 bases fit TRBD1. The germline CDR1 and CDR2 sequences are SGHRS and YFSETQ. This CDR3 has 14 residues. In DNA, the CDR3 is TGCGCTAGCAGCCCGGGGGACAGATCCTATGGCTACACCTTC. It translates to CASSPGDRSYGYTF.

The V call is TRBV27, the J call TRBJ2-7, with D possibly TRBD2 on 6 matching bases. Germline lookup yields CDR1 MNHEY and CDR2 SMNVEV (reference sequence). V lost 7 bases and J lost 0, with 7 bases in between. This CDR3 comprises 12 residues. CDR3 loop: CASTGSSYEQYF. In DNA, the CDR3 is TGTGCCAGCACCGGGAGCTCCTACGAGCAGTACTTC.

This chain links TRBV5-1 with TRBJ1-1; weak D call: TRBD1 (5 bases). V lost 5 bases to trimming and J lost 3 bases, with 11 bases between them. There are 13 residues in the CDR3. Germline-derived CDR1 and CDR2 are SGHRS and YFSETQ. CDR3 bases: TGCGCCAGCAGTCGTACGGGGGACACTGAAGCTTTCTTT. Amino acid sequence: CASSRTGDTEAFF.

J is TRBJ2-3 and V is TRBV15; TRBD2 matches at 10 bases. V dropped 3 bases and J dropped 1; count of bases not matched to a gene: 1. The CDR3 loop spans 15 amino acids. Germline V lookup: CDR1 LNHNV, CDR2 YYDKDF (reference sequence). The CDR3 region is CATSRGTSGTDTQYF. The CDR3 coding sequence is TGTGCCACCAGCAGGGGGACTAGCGGCACAGATACGCAGTATTTT.